This passage covers 8 T cell receptor beta chains from one sample sequenced in a study of cytomegalovirus exposure and HLA in healthy donors. It was with 60 Vbeta and 13 Jbeta primers that the PCR ran. TCRdb's copy holds only in-frame clones and misses some; the assay was immunoSEQ multiplex PCR. Among 200,000 to 250,000 clones listed, about two thirds were seen once. The sequencing input was PBMCs. Receptor source: a man aged 35 to 55 in good health and CMV-seropositive.

This rearrangement joins TRBV6-5 to TRBJ1-1; D perhaps matches TRBD1 (5 bases). The CDR3 loop spans 15 amino acids. V was pared by 6 bases and J by 7 bases, with 21 bases between. Germline CDR1 and CDR2: MNHEY and SVGAGI. Here the CDR3 reads CASSTDRGRWDEAFF. The CDR3 nucleotides read TGTGCCAGCAGCACCGACAGAGGCCGGTGGGATGAAGCTTTCTTT.

This chain links TRBV4-1 with TRBJ2-7; 9 nucleotides line up with TRBD1. The CDR3 loop spans 16 amino acids. With V trimmed by 3 bases and J by 1 base, 7 bases remained unmatched. Per germline, CDR1 MGHRA and CDR2 YSYEKL. CDR3 DNA: TGCGCCAGCAGCCAGCCGGGACAGGGACATTCCTACGAGCAGTACTTC. Its translation: CASSQPGQGHSYEQYF.

The J gene is TRBJ2-7, the V gene TRBV4-1; D is ambiguous. CDR1 and CDR2 (germline): MGHRA, YSYEKL. This CDR3 is 17 amino acids long. Trimming took off 3 bases at V and 5 bases at J, with 23 bases between the two ends. Here the CDR3 reads CASSQARNSRQDNEQYF. The CDR3 region has the DNA TGCGCCAGCAGCCAGGCACGGAACAGCCGACAAGACAACGAGCAGTACTTC.

This clone was detected only a few times. The chain uses TRBV18 and TRBJ1-2, with D hard to call. V lost 0 bases and J lost 4, with 9 bases in between. CDR1 KGHSH and CDR2 LQKENI come from the germline V gene. This CDR3 has 14 amino acids. The CDR3 reads CASSPPGGSYGYTF. The DNA of the CDR3 is TGTGCCAGCTCACCACCGGGCGGGAGCTATGGCTACACCTTC.

The chain uses TRBV6-1 and TRBJ2-2; possibly TRBD1 for D (6 bases). The germline V gene has CDR1 MNHNS and CDR2 SASEGT. This CDR3 region has 15 residues. V was trimmed by 6 bases and J by 5 bases, leaving 16 bases between them. The CDR3 region is CASRTKQGWTGELFF. The CDR3 bases are TGTGCCAGCAGGACGAAACAGGGCTGGACCGGGGAGCTGTTTTTT.

V is TRBV9 and J is TRBJ2-7; 8 bases fit TRBD1. CDR1 SGDLS and CDR2 YYNGEE come from the germline V gene. This CDR3 contains 14 residues. Unmatched junction bases numbered 3, after V lost 2 bases and J lost 2 bases. The CDR3 protein is CASSVGTGPYEQYF. The CDR3 DNA is TGTGCCAGCAGCGTTGGGACAGGCCCCTACGAGCAGTACTTC.

The chain combines TRBV11-2 with TRBJ2-7; D is possibly TRBD2 (6 bases). Trimming stripped 5 bases from V and 5 bases from J, with 19 bases between. This CDR3 region has 15 residues. Germline CDR1 and CDR2: SGHAT and FQNNGV. The CDR3 loop reads CASSPNRKGRNEQYF. CDR3 bases: TGTGCCAGCAGCCCCAATCGAAAGGGGAGGAACGAGCAGTACTTC.

V usage is TRBV5-1 and J usage is TRBJ1-1, with a possible D match to TRBD1 (5 bases). The ends were cut back, 0 bases at V and 1 base at J, with 10 bases in the middle. The CDR3 covers 15 residues. Germline lookup yields CDR1 SGHRS and CDR2 YFSETQ. Here the CDR3 reads CASSLGGRENTEAFF. The CDR3 nucleotides read TGCGCCAGCAGCTTGGGGGGGAGGGAGAACACTGAAGCTTTCTTT.